This T cell receptor beta chain appears in the sequencing data of a study of neurological immune-mediated disorders. This clonotype was counted ten times or more. Trimming took off 2 bases at V and 1 base at J, with 16 bases between the two ends. Germline assignment: CDR1 KGHSH and CDR2 LQKENI. This CDR3 has 17 residues. As for the cDNA, it was generated by 5'RACE with 10-nucleotide random UMIs. MiXCR, applied by TCRdb to the 5' RACE reads, yields one record per CDR3 protein. The sample holds 50,000 to 70,000 distinct CDR3 sequences, nearly 3.5% seen once. The receptor was derived from a man aged 40-50 years with multiple sclerosis. Sequencing was done on a sample of PBMCs. The chain links TRBV18 to TRBJ2-3; the D call may be TRBD1 or TRBD2 (5 bases each). The CDR3 is CASSPTRSGAGTDTQYF. The CDR3 nucleotides read TGTGCCAGCTCACCAACGAGGTCCGGGGCGGGCACAGATACGCAGTATTTT. The variable domain in full, with the rest retrieved from reference TRBV18 and TRBJ2-3, is NAGVMQNPRHLVRRRGQEARLRCSPMKGHSHVYWYRQLPEEGLKFMVYLQKENIIDESGMPKERFSAEFPKEGPSILRIQQVVRGDSAAYFCASSPTRSGAGTDTQYFGPGTRLTVL.